The source of this T cell receptor gamma chain is a study of gammadelta T cells in human blood. As regards this clone: A far larger clone lies a single base away; this is likely a read error.

TCRdb fed the RT-PCR reads to CATT. This sample has approximately 400 gamma-chain clones, with more than 9.5% found just once. The V gene's germline CDR1 is GITISATS and CDR2 ISYDGTV (reference sequence). This CDR3 has 16 residues. The J gene is TRGJP, the V gene TRGV9. Sequencing was done on a sample of non-Vgamma9Vdelta2 gamma-delta T cells from infant blood. This sequence was found in a human donor. In DNA, the CDR3 is TGTGCCTTGTGGGAGACCCTGGAGTTGGACAAAAAAATCAAGGTATTT. Its protein product is CALWETLELDKKIKVF.